This passage covers 27 T cell receptor beta chains from one sample sequenced in a study of OX40 agonist ivuxolimab in advanced cancers. The method was immunoSEQ multiplex PCR; TCRdb's version includes in-frame clones alone and lacks a portion of them. The sample has around 46,000 clones; over 65% are singletons. Sample: CD4+ or CD8+ T cells sorted from blood, taken in a trial of the OX40 agonist ivuxolimab. The receptors derive from an adult with an advanced solid tumor such as melanoma, head and neck, liver or kidney cancer.

The chain combines TRBV18 with TRBJ1-3, with D hard to call. The CDR3 length is 12 residues. Germline CDR1 KGHSH, CDR2 LQKENI. V was trimmed by 3 bases and J by 4 bases, leaving 4 bases between them. CDR3 coding DNA: TGTGCCAGCTCACCGGAAGGAAACACCATATATTTT. Translating it yields CASSPEGNTIYF.

This chain connects TRBV6-5 to TRBJ1-4; the D is unclear. Trimming cost V 0 bases and J 5 bases, with 10 bases left between them. Per germline, CDR1 MNHEY and CDR2 SVGAGI. The CDR3 spans 15 residues. The CDR3 region has the DNA TGTGCCAGCAGTTACTCGAGAACGGGAAATGAAAAACTGTTTTTT. This codes for CASSYSRTGNEKLFF.

The V call is TRBV6-1, the J call TRBJ1-1; D not certain. Trimming removed 2 bases from V and 0 bases from J, with 7 bases in between. CDR1 and CDR2 from the germline V gene are MNHNS and SASEGT. The CDR3 spans 14 residues. Here the CDR3 reads CASSEQGLNTEAFF. As DNA, the CDR3 is TGTGCCAGCAGTGAACAAGGATTGAACACTGAAGCTTTCTTT.

The V call is TRBV18, the J call TRBJ2-1; D perhaps matches TRBD1 (6 bases). The CDR3 spans 22 residues. Germline assignment: CDR1 KGHSH and CDR2 LQKENI. V shed 3 bases and J shed 2 bases, with 32 bases lying between them. The chain's CDR3 is CASSPLHWSRGKDASPYNEQFF. In DNA, the CDR3 is TGTGCCAGCTCACCCCTCCATTGGTCCAGGGGTAAAGATGCCTCACCCTACAATGAGCAGTTCTTC.

The J gene is TRBJ2-2, the V gene TRBV7-3, with D unclear. The ends were cut back, 8 bases at V and 0 bases at J, with 7 bases in the middle. The germline V gene has CDR1 SGHTA and CDR2 FQGTGA. This CDR3 has 13 amino acids. CDR3 loop: CASSAANTGELFF. In DNA form, the CDR3 reads TGTGCCAGCTCGGCAGCGAACACCGGGGAGCTGTTTTTT.

The table lists this clone with a count of one. V and J are TRBV11-2 and TRBJ2-5; 11 bases align to TRBD2. The DNA end lines up better with TRBJ2-7; the J call may be wrong. Germline CDR1 reads SGHAT; CDR2 reads FQNNGV. This CDR3 is 15 amino acids long. The CDR3 DNA is TGTGCCAGCAGCACTAGCGGGGGCCCCGGGCACGAGCAGTACTTC. Its translation is CASSTSGGPGHEQYF.

The chain carries TRBV4-1 and TRBJ2-6, with D possibly TRBD2 on 6 matching bases. Trimming cost V 4 bases and J 0 bases, with 19 bases left between them. Germline V gene data show CDR1 as MGHRA and CDR2 as YSYEKL. The CDR3 totals 19 residues. CDR3 coding DNA: TGCGCCAGCAGCCCTCGTGGGGCGGCGGGGATCTCTGGGGCCAACGTCCTGACTTTC. This gives the protein CASSPRGAAGISGANVLTF.

The chain links TRBV5-1 to TRBJ1-5; no reliable D call. The CDR3 loop spans 13 amino acids. The germline V gene encodes CDR1 SGHRS and CDR2 YFSETQ. Trimming pared 4 bases from V and 1 base from J, leaving 6 bases between. The CDR3 spells CASSPGSNQPQHF. In nucleotides, the CDR3 is TGCGCCAGCAGCCCCGGGAGCAATCAGCCCCAGCATTTT.

The chain uses TRBV7-8 and TRBJ2-5, with D possibly called TRBD1 or TRBD2 (5 bases each). The germline V gene encodes CDR1 SGHVS and CDR2 FQNEAQ. This CDR3 is built from 14 residues. The V gene lost 3 bases and the J gene lost 5 bases, with 13 bases spanning the gap. The CDR3 region is CASSLGDRLETQYF. The CDR3 DNA follows: TGTGCCAGCAGCTTGGGGGACCGGCTGGAGACCCAGTACTTC.

The chain uses TRBV6-1 and TRBJ1-4; the D is unclear. Germline loops: CDR1 MNHNS, CDR2 SASEGT. The V end lost 5 bases, the J end lost 8 bases, and 15 bases lay between the germline ends. This CDR3 spans 14 amino acids. The CDR3: CASSYPGDSEKLFF. The DNA for the CDR3 is TGTGCCAGCAGTTATCCTGGGGATTCAGAAAAACTGTTTTTT.

The chain carries TRBV30 and TRBJ2-4; D is perhaps TRBD1 or TRBD2 (5 bases each). The CDR3 has 14 residues. Germline values: CDR1 GTSNPN, CDR2 SVGIG (reference sequence). Trimming removed 5 bases at V and 0 bases at J, with 11 bases between. The CDR3 loop is CAWATGGAKNIQYF. DNA of the CDR3: TGTGCCTGGGCCACTGGGGGAGCCAAAAACATTCAGTACTTC.

The rearrangement uses TRBV25-1 and TRBJ1-2, with D uncertain. V was trimmed by 2 bases and J by 8 bases, leaving 12 bases between them. The germline V gene encodes CDR1 MGHDK and CDR2 SYGVNS. The CDR3 is 13 amino acids. CDR3: CASSEPPQTGYTF. CDR3 nucleotides: TGTGCCAGCAGTGAACCCCCCCAGACCGGCTACACCTTC.

The chain is built from TRBV5-1 and TRBJ2-1; D call uncertain. The CDR3 contains 14 residues. Germline V CDR1 and CDR2: SGHRS, YFSETQ. V was shortened by 4 bases and J by 7 bases, with 15 bases between the two germline ends. The CDR3 coding sequence is TGCGCCAGCAGCATGGGGAACTCCGAAAATGAGCAGTTCTTC. Its protein product is CASSMGNSENEQFF.

The rearrangement joins TRBV19 to TRBJ1-2, with a possible D match to TRBD1 (6 bases). V lost 3 bases and J lost 6, with 11 bases in between. Germline V gene sequence: CDR1 LNHDA, CDR2 SQIVND (reference sequence). CDR3 length: 13 amino acids. CDR3 sequence (DNA): TGTGCCAGTAGTATGGGGCCAGGGGATGGCTACACCTTC. The encoded protein is CASSMGPGDGYTF.

There are a few counts of this clone. The rearrangement links TRBV27 to TRBJ1-2; D gene ambiguous. Germline V gene data show CDR1 as MNHEY and CDR2 as SMNVEV (reference sequence). The CDR3 runs to 16 residues. The V and J ends lost 2 bases and 4 bases respectively, with 17 bases between them. CDR3 amino acids: CASSLKGGSAGYGYTF. The CDR3, as DNA: TGTGCCAGCAGTTTAAAGGGAGGCTCGGCCGGCTATGGCTACACCTTC.

The chain carries TRBV5-5 and TRBJ1-1; maybe TRBD1 (6 bases). Germline CDR1 and CDR2: SGHKS and YYEKEE (reference sequence). Between the trimmed V and J ends, which lost 4 bases and 0 bases, there was a span of 16 bases. The length of the CDR3 is 16 residues. CDR3 sequence: CASSDYREVMNTEAFF. The CDR3 DNA reads as TGTGCCAGCAGCGACTACAGGGAAGTCATGAACACTGAAGCTTTCTTT.

This CDR3 is CASSFGTGDFREQFF. In DNA form, the CDR3 reads TGTGCCAGCAGCTTCGGGACAGGGGATTTCCGTGAGCAGTTCTTC. V and J are TRBV7-9 and TRBJ2-1, with 10 positions matching TRBD1. The CDR3 is made up of 15 amino acids. With 3 bases clipped from V and 9 bases from J, the junction kept 8 bases outside the gene matches. Looked up from germline, CDR1 is SEHNR and CDR2 is FQNEAQ (reference sequence).

This clone has just one count. V and J are TRBV9 and TRBJ1-2, with TRBD1 as a possible D gene (5 bases). The CDR3 spans 15 residues. Germline V gives CDR1 SGDLS, CDR2 YYNGEE. V was trimmed by 2 bases and J by 0 bases, leaving 11 bases between them. CDR3 nucleotides: TGTGCCAGCAGCGTGCAGGGATCAGCTAACTATGGCTACACCTTC. Its protein product is CASSVQGSANYGYTF.

V gene TRBV27 combines with J gene TRBJ1-2; 8 bases fit TRBD1. CDR1 is MNHEY, CDR2 SMNVEV, per germline (reference sequence). The junction had 6 bases not matched to a gene; V was cut back by 1 base and J by 5 bases. The CDR3 contains 15 residues. CDR3 protein: CASSLFSRGLYGYTF. CDR3 coding DNA: TGTGCCAGCAGTTTATTCTCCAGGGGGCTTTATGGCTACACCTTC.

The chain couples TRBV6-5 to TRBJ2-3, with a possible D match to TRBD2 (7 bases). The ends were cut back, 7 bases at V and 1 base at J, with 15 bases in the middle. Germline loops: CDR1 MNHEY, CDR2 SVGAGI. This CDR3 has 15 residues. CDR3 in DNA: TGTGCCAGCACTCTGAAAGGGGGGGGCACAGATACGCAGTATTTT. Its translation is CASTLKGGGTDTQYF.

The V and J genes are TRBV28 and TRBJ2-7; D may correspond to TRBD1 or TRBD2 (5 bases each). The CDR3 loop spans 14 amino acids. Between the trimmed V and J ends, which lost 3 bases and 5 bases, there was a span of 14 bases. Looked up from germline, CDR1 is MDHEN and CDR2 is SYDVKM. The chain's CDR3 is CASSFPGARDEQYF. For the CDR3, the DNA is TGTGCCAGCAGTTTCCCCGGGGCCCGGGACGAGCAGTACTTC.

The genes are TRBV9 and TRBJ1-4, with unresolved D. The CDR3 loop spans 16 amino acids. Germline V gene lookup returns CDR1 SGDLS and CDR2 YYNGEE. Trimming removed 4 bases from V and 0 bases from J, with 13 bases in between. CDR3 protein: CASSPFTGSTNEKLFF. In DNA, the CDR3 is TGTGCCAGCAGCCCCTTCACGGGGTCAACTAATGAAAAACTGTTTTTT.

The chain is built from TRBV5-1 and TRBJ2-1, with D tentatively TRBD1 (6 bases). Germline loops: CDR1 SGHRS, CDR2 YFSETQ. Trimming stripped 3 bases from V and 6 bases from J, with 25 bases between. The CDR3 contains 18 residues. CDR3 in DNA: TGCGCCAGCAGCTCGGCATCCCTGGGGGCCCACCGAGTCAATGAGCAGTTCTTC. Its translation is CASSSASLGAHRVNEQFF.

This clone has just a few counts. The chain links TRBV4-2 to TRBJ2-3; 11 bases are a match to TRBD2. Germline V CDR1 and CDR2: LGHNA, YNFKEQ. The CDR3 covers 17 residues. V lost 0 bases to trimming and J lost 2 bases; unmatched junction nucleotides: 4. The CDR3 coding sequence is TGTGCCAGCAGCCAAGAACTAGCGGGGGCGTTCACAGATACGCAGTATTTT. Its protein is CASSQELAGAFTDTQYF.

Worth noting for this clone: One junction end disagrees with the germline gene, perhaps due to a read error. The chain has TRBV30 and TRBJ2-7; tentatively, D is TRBD1 (5 bases). CDR3 length: 12 residues. Germline assignment: CDR1 GTSNPN and CDR2 SVGIG (reference sequence). The CDR3 sequence is CAWRTDTRHPHF. The CDR3 nucleotides are TGTGCCTGGAGAACGGACACTCGCCATCCCCACTTC.

The chain uses TRBV19 and TRBJ1-1; possibly TRBD1 for D (6 bases). V was clipped by 1 base and J by 4 bases, with 10 bases between them. The germline V gene has CDR1 LNHDA and CDR2 SQIVND (reference sequence). This CDR3 has 14 residues. Written as DNA, the CDR3 is TGTGCCAGTAGTATAGTTTCAGGGGTCACTGAAGCTTTCTTT. Translating it yields CASSIVSGVTEAFF.

A few counts support this clone. The chain recombines TRBV9 with TRBJ2-7, with 10 bases matching TRBD1. The CDR3 is 15 amino acids. Germline CDR1 is SGDLS and CDR2 is YYNGEE. V was clipped by 3 bases and J by 4 bases; unmatched bases: 7. CDR3 loop: CASSATTGGRYEQYF. The CDR3 DNA reads TGTGCCAGCAGCGCCACGACAGGGGGCAGGTACGAGCAGTACTTC.